This T cell receptor beta chain was identified during a study of monozygotic twins with cystic fibrosis. This clone was seen a single time. The target antigen is unknown. V dropped 2 bases and J dropped 1; count of bases not matched to a gene: 9. This CDR3 has 17 amino acids. The germline V gene has CDR1 SGHNT and CDR2 YENEEA. Method: immunoSEQ multiplex PCR; TCRdb's copy keeps in-frame clones and lacks some. Of around 8,800 clones listed, 91% are singletons. Study-level results: Median Simpson clonality of roughly 0.01 suggested naive T cells predominated.

This sequence joins TRBV11-3 and TRBJ1-1, with 8 bases fitting TRBD1. The sequenced sample consisted of blood. This clonotype originated in a boy aged 2 to 10 with cystic fibrosis. CDR3 sequence: CASSLTLWTGPNTEAFF. The CDR3 nucleotides read TGTGCCAGCAGCTTAACACTCTGGACAGGGCCGAACACTGAAGCTTTCTTT.